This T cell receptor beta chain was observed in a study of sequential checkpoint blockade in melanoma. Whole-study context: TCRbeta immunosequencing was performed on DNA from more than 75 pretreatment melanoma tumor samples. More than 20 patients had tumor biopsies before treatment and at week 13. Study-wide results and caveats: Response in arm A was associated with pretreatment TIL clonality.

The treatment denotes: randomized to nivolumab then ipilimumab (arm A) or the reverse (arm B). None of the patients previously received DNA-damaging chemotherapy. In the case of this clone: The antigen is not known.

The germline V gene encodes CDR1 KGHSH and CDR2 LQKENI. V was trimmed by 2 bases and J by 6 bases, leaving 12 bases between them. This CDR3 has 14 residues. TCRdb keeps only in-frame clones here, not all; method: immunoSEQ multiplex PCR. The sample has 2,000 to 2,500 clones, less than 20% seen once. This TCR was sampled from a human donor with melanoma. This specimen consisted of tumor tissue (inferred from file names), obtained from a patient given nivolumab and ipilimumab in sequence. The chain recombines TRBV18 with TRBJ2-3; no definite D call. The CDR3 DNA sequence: TGTGCCAGCTCACCAAAGCCGCGCGGTGATACGCAGTATTTT. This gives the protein CASSPKPRGDTQYF.